This T cell receptor (beta chain) is drawn from a study of neurological immune-mediated disorders (dated by TCRdb to between 2018 and 2020). In terms of the full investigation: Of the approximately 34 multiple sclerosis patients, approximately 30 had relapsing-remitting MS and 3 had secondary progressive MS. Peripheral blood TCR-beta repertoires from HTLV-I-associated myelopathy (HAM/TSP) patients, multiple sclerosis patients and healthy controls were compared by UMI-based sequencing. Longitudinal samples, technical triplicates and paired sorted CD4+ and CD8+ T-cell subsets, alongside PBMC samples, were included among the approximately 110 TCR-beta libraries. The cohort comprised approximately 67 subjects: about 14 HAM/TSP patients, roughly 34 multiple sclerosis patients and around 20 healthy controls. Results the study describes overall, beyond this receptor: Phylogenetic analysis grouped repertoires from 18 of 34 MS patients into a cluster of related CDR3 sequences, suggesting a possible repertoire-level signature. Across subjects, expanded clones never shared an identical CDR3 amino acid sequence, which suggests that the TCR-beta repertoires in every group were private. No association of the MS cluster with clinical or MRI features was observed, and the need for larger cohorts was stated by the authors. TCR clonal expansion was greatest in HAM/TSP patients and smallest in MS patients, who ranked below even healthy controls.

CDR1 and CDR2, per the germline V gene, are SGHAT and FQNNGV. The CDR3 numbers 15 residues from cysteine through phenylalanine. Only CDR3 DNA remains: 45 bases, in frame from the first base. cDNA synthesis used template-switch 5'RACE with a primer carrying a 10-nucleotide random unique molecular identifier tagging each TCR transcript. Over 180 million TCR-beta sequences, covering 15-18 subjects, were produced in each sequencing run. The RNeasy kit was used to extract total RNA. The KAPA Real-time Library Amplification kit was used to amplify TCR-beta VDJ regions with primers targeting the TCR constant region and the 5'RACE anchor. A first PCR added sample indexes and Illumina adaptors, and a second PCR then raised library yield. After purification with Ampure beads, the TCR product of roughly 650 bp was size-selected on a 2% E-gel SizeSelection system. Before pooling, libraries had their quality checked on a Bioanalyzer, their concentration measured with Qubit, and their quantity determined with the Kapa Library Quantification kit. Libraries were sequenced paired-end 2 x 150 bp on an Illumina HiSeq 2500. To increase sequence diversity, 25-30% phiX was spiked into each library pool. The original methods were these. Quality-filtered reads were processed with the UMI-based MiGEC pipeline, which removed over 80% of raw TCR sequences during error correction. VDJ genes were aligned to IMGT germline references, and clonotypes were defined by unique CDR3 amino acid sequence plus V-J genes. Clonal expansion, Shannon diversity and CDR3 relatedness were evaluated with VDJtools (CalcPairwiseDistances, ClusterSamples), while phylogenetic trees were built in CLCbio workbench. Clones with at least 8 unique UMIs were defined as expanded, with this threshold being based on coefficient-of-variation modelling across technical triplicates. TCRdb cleaned the public reads at Q25 with fastp, built clones with MiXCR and kept in-frame beta chains. Rows with one shared CDR3 protein collapse into an entry with the most common genes and DNA. TCRdb, not the authors, supplied the V and J calls. In all, the sample holds about 46,000 distinct CDR3 sequences, and under 2% of those were seen once. In total, the top ten clones hold roughly 2.1% of the sample.

A word on this clonotype: Its antigen target is currently unknown. Mismatch with germline at one junction end may stem from a read error.

Unsorted PBMC libraries were generated from 2 million PBMCs stored in RNAlater at -80 °C until RNA extraction. The multiple sclerosis patients were enrolled in a US clinical protocol that evaluated disease progression with magnetic resonance imaging. Peripheral blood was subjected to Ficoll-Hypaque density gradient centrifugation to isolate PBMCs, which were then cryopreserved in liquid nitrogen. The sequence derives from a woman aged 40 to 50 with multiple sclerosis. The chain links TRBV11-2 with TRBJ2-3; 7 bases in between match TRBD2. The sample taken for sequencing was PBMCs. The DNA is as follows: TGTGTCAGCAGCTTAGAAGGGAGGGCCACAGATACGCAGTATTTT. This sequence encodes CVSSLEGRATDTQYF.